This is a list of T cell receptor beta chains from one sample in a study of human T cells and chemical hapten exposure. TCRdb redid the calling of the RACE reads with MiXCR, one entry per CDR3 protein. The sample lists 80,000 to 95,000 distinct CDR3 sequences, 9.5% to 12% occurring once. Sample: whole blood, taken in connection with sensitization to the hapten diphenylcyclopropenone (DPC). The receptor source for this set is a man between 35 and 55 years old with alopecia areata. Some clones in this sample may be carry-over from other donors' samples. CDR3s include the opening cysteine and the closing phenylalanine or tryptophan. Fields, in order: V gene, CDR3 length, clone size, D gene, J gene, CDR3 DNA, CDR3 protein. D genes are given only for firm matches. Not every row has a clone size; where given, it reads once, few, many or a size class.

v_gene: TRBV27
len: 13
abundance: -
d_gene: -
j_gene: TRBJ1-3
CDR3nt: TGTGCCAGCAGTCGCTATTCTGGAAACACCATATATTTT
CDR3aa: CASSRYSGNTIYF

v_gene: TRBV12-3/TRBV12-4
len: 13
abundance: -
d_gene: -
j_gene: TRBJ2-5
CDR3nt: TGTGCCAGCAGTTTCCTGCTGCAAGAGACCCAGTACTTC
CDR3aa: CASSFLLQETQYF

v_gene: TRBV6-5
len: 12
abundance: many
d_gene: -
j_gene: TRBJ1-2
CDR3nt: TGTGCCACCGGGGGGCGCGACTATGGCTACACCTTC
CDR3aa: CATGGRDYGYTF

v_gene: TRBV29-1
len: 14
abundance: -
d_gene: TRBD2
j_gene: TRBJ2-5
CDR3nt: TGCAGCGTCGCACTAGCGGGAGTTAGAGAGACCCAGTACTTC
CDR3aa: CSVALAGVRETQYF

v_gene: TRBV28
len: 14
abundance: -
d_gene: -
j_gene: TRBJ1-5
CDR3nt: TGTGCCAGCTCTGAGGGGTCCCGCAATCAGCCCCAGCATTTT
CDR3aa: CASSEGSRNQPQHF

v_gene: TRBV6-9
len: 18
abundance: -
d_gene: TRBD1
j_gene: TRBJ1-5
CDR3nt: TGTGCCAGCAGCCAGATCTTGGACAGGCGGAGTAGCAATCAGCCCCAGCATTTT
CDR3aa: CASSQILDRRSSNQPQHF

v_gene: TRBV27
len: 13
abundance: many
d_gene: -
j_gene: TRBJ2-5
CDR3nt: TGTGCCCCTCCAGGGGAGCCTGAAGAGACCCAGTACTTC
CDR3aa: CAPPGEPEETQYF

v_gene: TRBV5-1
len: 17
abundance: -
d_gene: -
j_gene: TRBJ2-7
CDR3nt: TGCGCCAGCAGCTTTTATGTATCCACTGGGCCTACCTACGAGCAGTACTTC
CDR3aa: CASSFYVSTGPTYEQYF

v_gene: TRBV12-3/TRBV12-4
len: 20
abundance: few
d_gene: TRBD2
j_gene: TRBJ2-5
CDR3nt: TGTGCCAGCAGTTTAGGGGGCCTACTAGCGGGGGACACTAGGCAGGAGACCCAGTACTTC
CDR3aa: CASSLGGLLAGDTRQETQYF

v_gene: TRBV11-3
len: 14
abundance: few
d_gene: -
j_gene: TRBJ2-4
CDR3nt: TGTGCCAGCAGCCCTCTAGGGGGGGAAAACATTCAGTACTTC
CDR3aa: CASSPLGGENIQYF

v_gene: TRBV30
len: 13
abundance: -
d_gene: -
j_gene: TRBJ2-2
CDR3nt: TGTGCCTCCACAAGACAGAACACCGGGGAGCTGTTTTTT
CDR3aa: CASTRQNTGELFF

v_gene: TRBV20-1
len: 15
abundance: few
d_gene: TRBD2
j_gene: TRBJ2-1
CDR3nt: TGCAGTGCTTTGAGACTAGCGGGTTCCTACAATGAGCAGTTCTTC
CDR3aa: CSALRLAGSYNEQFF

v_gene: TRBV7-2
len: 12
abundance: many
d_gene: -
j_gene: TRBJ2-1
CDR3nt: TGTGCCAGCAGACAATACCGTGATGAGCAGTTCTTC
CDR3aa: CASRQYRDEQFF

v_gene: TRBV9
len: 15
abundance: few
d_gene: TRBD2
j_gene: TRBJ2-7
CDR3nt: TGTGCCAGCAGCCCGGGGACTAGCAGCTCCTACGAGCAGTACTTC
CDR3aa: CASSPGTSSSYEQYF

v_gene: TRBV7-8
len: 14
abundance: many
d_gene: TRBD1
j_gene: TRBJ1-1
CDR3nt: TGTGCCAGCAGCTTTGAGGACAGGGCCACTGAAGCTTTCTTT
CDR3aa: CASSFEDRATEAFF

v_gene: TRBV20-1
len: 14
abundance: -
d_gene: TRBD2
j_gene: TRBJ2-3
CDR3nt: TGCAGTGCCATACTAGCGGTAGCACATGATACGCAGTATTTT
CDR3aa: CSAILAVAHDTQYF

v_gene: TRBV15
len: 12
abundance: -
d_gene: TRBD1
j_gene: TRBJ2-1
CDR3nt: TGTGCCACGCGGACAGGCTACAATGAGCAGTTCTTC
CDR3aa: CATRTGYNEQFF

v_gene: TRBV5-1
len: 15
abundance: -
d_gene: TRBD1
j_gene: TRBJ2-7
CDR3nt: TGCGCCAGCAGCGGGACAGGGGCGGTTAGATACGAGCAGTACTTC
CDR3aa: CASSGTGAVRYEQYF

v_gene: TRBV7-2
len: 13
abundance: -
d_gene: -
j_gene: TRBJ2-5
CDR3nt: TGTGCCAGCAGCGTAGGTCGGGGAGAGACCCAGTACTTC
CDR3aa: CASSVGRGETQYF

v_gene: TRBV28
len: 15
abundance: -
d_gene: -
j_gene: TRBJ1-5
CDR3nt: TGTGCCAGCAGTTTATGGGGGGCCCTCAATCAGCCCCAGCATTTT
CDR3aa: CASSLWGALNQPQHF

v_gene: TRBV5-1
len: 15
abundance: many
d_gene: -
j_gene: TRBJ2-1
CDR3nt: TGCGCCAGCAGCTTGGCCTCGAGCTCCTACAATGAGCAGTTCTTC
CDR3aa: CASSLASSSYNEQFF

v_gene: TRBV28
len: 12
abundance: -
d_gene: TRBD1
j_gene: TRBJ2-7
CDR3nt: TGTGCCAGCAGTGTGACAGGGTACGAGCAGTACTTC
CDR3aa: CASSVTGYEQYF